The rows below give T cell receptor beta chains drawn from one sample of a study of cytomegalovirus exposure and HLA in healthy donors. The protocol was immunoSEQ multiplex PCR, while the TCRdb copy is restricted to in-frame clones and leaves out a portion. The sample's table shows some 130,000 clones. The sequencing sample was made of PBMCs. These receptors were collected from a woman aged 40 to 49 in good health and CMV-seronegative. The conserved cysteine and the conserved F or W are not part of the CDR3 here.

V gene,CDR3 protein
TRBV6-6,ASSYSRFTDTQY
TRBV4-2,ASSQEGSTVNYGYT
TRBV9,ASSGRGTGVDEQF
TRBV7-9,ASSLGDGGVWRNEQF
TRBV4-3,ASSQDKPRRQLNEQF
TRBV9,ASSVDPVLVTEAF
TRBV7-9,ASSQPPESYEQY
TRBV28,ASSPPGQVYEQY
TRBV10-3,AIRSGGLSTDTQY
TRBV27,ASSLKTGGRTYEQY
TRBV11-2,ASSLSPGQGKGYNSPLH
TRBV4-3,ASSQDQSSESQGTQY
TRBV28,ASSLLGQTNEAF
TRBV6-5,ASSYAEAVGELF
TRBV7-2,ASSGTSGASTDTQY
TRBV19,ASTIKGAGANVLT
TRBV5-6,ASSTTGSYGYT
TRBV18,ASSPEASGNTIY
TRBV5-6,ASSSRQANQPQH
TRBV11-2,ASSRTRDYSPLH
TRBV19,ASSIVGMNTEAF
TRBV27,ASRAGGVAKNIQY
TRBV13,ASSSTGTWNREQY
TRBV7-9,ASSPPWAVGTDTQY
TRBV20-1,RVPGNYGYT
TRBV28,ASRDGQGDTEAF
TRBV7-2,ASSLLRTGSWADTQY
TRBV14,ASSRWTGSMNTEAF
TRBV19,ASSNSLSEAF
TRBV19,ASKLGLATGELF
TRBV6-1,ASGGADQETQY
TRBV19,ASSLLKDRGEAF
TRBV27,ASSSQGSNQPQH
TRBV6-1,ASSRQGSNQPQH
TRBV6-7,ASSYWTGGYNEQF
TRBV11-3,ASSSLPRGKAF
TRBV5-1,ASSLGDDGGAGWAF
TRBV9,ASSVDSNYGYT
TRBV7-2,ASSLAHGGGVQETQY
TRBV5-1,ASSLGQGGNYGYT
TRBV2,ASSVQMNTEAF
TRBV19,ASTLGRAGGNNQPQH
TRBV11-3,ASSPQGGGTGGYT
TRBV5-1,ASSSMTANYGYT
TRBV28,ASSLNSGGPYNEQF
TRBV5-1,ASSRDRVQKLF
TRBV27,ASRRLAGGSSTDTQY
TRBV6-1,ASSDPGQGFGYT
TRBV6-5,ASSYSRAGGQNEQF
TRBV2,ASSEMGSGNTQY